This T cell receptor beta chain was observed in a study of T cell responses to AZD1222 COVID-19 vaccine. Study-wide points: Reportedly, close to half of spike-specific TCRs are directed against unmutated variant regions.

V was shortened by 1 base and J by 3 bases, with 11 bases between the two germline ends. This CDR3 contains 14 residues. The germline V gene has CDR1 SGHNT and CDR2 YYREEE (reference sequence). Using immunoSEQ multiplex PCR, the repertoire was profiled, and TCRdb retains in-frame clones only, with some absent. The sample holds approximately 140,000 clones, 92% seen once. Comment on this clone: Its antigen is as yet unknown.

This sequence joins TRBV5-4 and TRBJ2-7, with D possibly called TRBD1 or TRBD2 (5 bases each). The TCR comes from an adult who received the AZD1222 COVID-19 vaccine. Sequencing used peripheral blood, obtained 28 days after the second AZD1222 dose. CDR3 nucleotides: TGTGCCAGCAGCTTGTGGAGAGGGGACTACGAGCAGTACTTC. As protein: CASSLWRGDYEQYF. Looking up the rest from reference TRBV5-4 and TRBJ2-7 gives the full variable domain: ETGVTQSPTHLIKTRGQQVTLRCSSQSGHNTVSWYQQALGQGPQFIFQYYREEENGRGNFPPRFSGLQFPNYSSELNVNALELDDSALYLCASSLWRGDYEQYFGPGTRLTVT.